This T cell receptor beta chain was found in a study of HIV-infected patients and healthy controls. Overall study results and limits: With just sixteen HIV-infected individuals processed, the findings' generality was considered strongly limited. MAIT alpha-chain CDR3s were frequent in healthy controls, depleted in HIV+. HIV-infected repertoires had significantly higher mean Gini indices than controls, possibly reflecting oligoclonality.

Germline CDR1 reads DFQATT; CDR2 reads SNEGSKA (reference sequence). CDR3 length equals 11 residues. Trimming left V 4 bases short and J 8 bases short, with 9 bases between. All unsorted peripheral T cells were captured because whole blood was used without fractionation. Alpha and beta constant-region primers primed reverse transcription of about 0.5 ug RNA. Each of the alpha and beta chains got its own library through chain-specific third strand synthesis with indices. Ligation attached cDNA to a 5' RACE adapter that carried a random hexamer and SP2 site. TCRdb passed the 5' RACE reads through MiXCR, listing each CDR3 protein once. Seen here are more than 15,000 distinct CDR3 sequences, about 9.4% observed once, and the top ten hold over 5%. This clonotype was detected only a few times. Its cognate antigen is unknown.

The J gene is TRBJ2-1, the V gene TRBV20-1; D call uncertain. The clonotype comes from an adult in good health. Sequencing was performed on blood. Here the CDR3 reads CSAMVSHEQFF. CDR3 DNA: TGCAGTGCTATGGTTAGCCATGAGCAGTTCTTC.